Here is one T cell receptor (beta chain) with its context. V lost 4 bases to trimming and J lost 3 bases; unmatched junction nucleotides: 9. The CDR3 has 15 amino acids. Germline CDR1 reads SGHDT; CDR2 reads YYEEEE. The record originates from a study of shared T cell receptors in the human thymus. The table came from immunoSEQ multiplex PCR; TCRdb's copy has only in-frame clones and leaves some out. The sample carries 700,000 or so clones, approximately 83% recorded once. These records were also assigned to another study, of human thymus T cells. That source adds: In corrective heart surgery, resections were taken, and these provided the thymus tissue.

The genes are TRBV5-6 and TRBJ1-2; 7 bases align to TRBD1. Sequencing used thymocytes. This sequence was found in a girl under two years old with a congenital heart defect. CDR3 sequence: CASSIQYRGDYGYTF. The CDR3 DNA sequence: TGTGCCAGCAGCATACAATACAGGGGTGACTATGGCTACACCTTC.